The present T cell receptor beta chain was sequenced within a study of T-cell memory formation after mild COVID-19. On the study more broadly: TCR clusters were largely donor specific. Study results and limitations: Clones contracting across day 15 to 85 had a balanced CD4/CD8 profile; later expanding clones leaned CD4+. Cross-reactive memory seemingly joined, as some responding clones were found in pre-infection memory.

Of note for this clonotype: Its specificity is unknown.

TCRdb used MiXCR to reprocess the 5' RACE reads, holding one entry per CDR3 protein. This table holds 95,000 to 120,000 distinct CDR3 sequences, around a fifth found once. The V and J ends lost 5 bases and 2 bases, in that order; junction bases with no gene match: 3. This CDR3 is built from 14 residues. The germline V gene has CDR1 SEHNR and CDR2 FQNEAQ (reference sequence). Sequencing input: PBMCs or a T cell subset sorted from them (not recorded which). The chain joins TRBV7-9 to TRBJ2-7; 10 nucleotides line up with TRBD1. The origin of this receptor is a man younger than 35 who had mild COVID-19 (a few samples of this study predate the infection). Cell type and time point are not known. The CDR3 reads CASSRQGAPYEQYF. The CDR3 DNA is TGTGCCAGCAGCAGACAGGGGGCCCCCTACGAGCAGTACTTC. Variable domain in full (rest from reference TRBV7-9 and TRBJ2-7): DTGVSQNPRHKITKRGQNVTFRCDPISEHNRLYWYRQTLGQGPEFLTYFQNEAQLEKSRLLSDRFSAERPKGSFSTLEIQRTEQGDSAMYLCASSRQGAPYEQYFGPGTRLTVT.